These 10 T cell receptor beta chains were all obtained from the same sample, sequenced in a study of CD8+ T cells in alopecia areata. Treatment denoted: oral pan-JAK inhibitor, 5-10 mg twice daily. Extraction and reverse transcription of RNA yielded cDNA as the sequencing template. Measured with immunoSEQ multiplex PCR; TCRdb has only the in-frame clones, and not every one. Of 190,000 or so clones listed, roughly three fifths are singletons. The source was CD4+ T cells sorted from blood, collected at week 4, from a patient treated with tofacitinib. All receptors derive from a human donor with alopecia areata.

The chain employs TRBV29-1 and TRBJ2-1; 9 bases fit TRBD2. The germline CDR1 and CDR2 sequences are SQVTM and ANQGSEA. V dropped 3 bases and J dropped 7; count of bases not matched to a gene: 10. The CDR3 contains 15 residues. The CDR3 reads CSVDFGGGAVNEQFF. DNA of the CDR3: TGCAGCGTTGACTTCGGCGGGGGGGCCGTAAATGAGCAGTTCTTC.

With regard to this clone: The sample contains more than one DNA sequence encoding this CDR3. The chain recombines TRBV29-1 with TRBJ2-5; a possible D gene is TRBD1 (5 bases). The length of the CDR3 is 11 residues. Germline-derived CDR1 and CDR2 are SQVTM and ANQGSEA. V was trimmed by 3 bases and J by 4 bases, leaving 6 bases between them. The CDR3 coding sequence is TGCAGCGTTGATCAGGGAGAGACCCAGTACTTC. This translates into CSVDQGETQYF. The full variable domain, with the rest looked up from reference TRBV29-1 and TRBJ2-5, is SAVISQKPSRDICQRGTSLTIQCQVDSQVTMMFWYRQQPGQSLTLIATANQGSEATYESGFVIDKFPISRPNLTFSTLTVSNMSPEDSSIYLCSVDQGETQYFGPGTRLLVL.

Here the CDR3 DNA reads TGTGCCTGGAGCTCTAGCGGCTTCACAGATACGCAGTATTTT. The encoded protein is CAWSSSGFTDTQYF. V is TRBV30 and J is TRBJ2-3; TRBD2 aligns across 7 bases. The junction had 5 bases not matched to a gene; V was cut back by 3 bases and J by 2 bases. CDR3 size: 14 residues. Looked up from germline, CDR1 is GTSNPN and CDR2 is SVGIG (reference sequence).

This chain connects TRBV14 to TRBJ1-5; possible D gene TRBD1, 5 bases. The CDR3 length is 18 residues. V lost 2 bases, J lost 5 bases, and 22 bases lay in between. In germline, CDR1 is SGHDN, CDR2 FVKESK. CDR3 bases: TGTGCCAGCAGCCAAAGAACGGCCGCGGGGCCGGGCCATCAGCCCCAGCATTTT. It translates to CASSQRTAAGPGHQPQHF.

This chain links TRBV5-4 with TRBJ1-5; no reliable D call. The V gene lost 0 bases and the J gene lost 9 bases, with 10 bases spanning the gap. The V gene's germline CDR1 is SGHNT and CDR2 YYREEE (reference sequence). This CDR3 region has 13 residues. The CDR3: CASSLGGWGPQHF. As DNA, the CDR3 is TGTGCCAGCAGCTTGGGGGGTTGGGGGCCCCAGCATTTT.

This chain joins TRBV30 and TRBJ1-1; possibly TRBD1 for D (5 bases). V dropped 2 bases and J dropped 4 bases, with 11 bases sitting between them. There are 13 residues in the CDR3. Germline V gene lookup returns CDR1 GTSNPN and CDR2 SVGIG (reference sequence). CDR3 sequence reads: CAWSSRGGTEAFF. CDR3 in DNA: TGTGCCTGGAGTTCGAGGGGTGGCACTGAAGCTTTCTTT. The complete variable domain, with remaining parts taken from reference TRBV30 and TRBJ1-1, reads SQTIHQWPATLVQPVGSPLSLECTVEGTSNPNLYWYRQAAGRGLQLLFYSVGIGQISSEVPQNLSASRPQDRQFILSSKKLLLSDSGFYLCAWSSRGGTEAFFGQGTRLTVV.

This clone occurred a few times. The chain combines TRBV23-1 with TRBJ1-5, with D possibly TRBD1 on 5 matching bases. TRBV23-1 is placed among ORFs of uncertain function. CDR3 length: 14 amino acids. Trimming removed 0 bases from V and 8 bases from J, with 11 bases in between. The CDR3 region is CASSQSEGREPQHF. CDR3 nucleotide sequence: TGCGCCAGCAGTCAATCGGAGGGACGGGAGCCCCAGCATTTT.

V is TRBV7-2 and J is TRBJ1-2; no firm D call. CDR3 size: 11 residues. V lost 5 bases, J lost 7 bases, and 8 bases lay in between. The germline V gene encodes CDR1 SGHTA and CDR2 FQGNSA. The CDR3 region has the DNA TGTGCCAGCAGCCCCCGGGGTGGCTACACCTTC. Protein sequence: CASSPRGGYTF.

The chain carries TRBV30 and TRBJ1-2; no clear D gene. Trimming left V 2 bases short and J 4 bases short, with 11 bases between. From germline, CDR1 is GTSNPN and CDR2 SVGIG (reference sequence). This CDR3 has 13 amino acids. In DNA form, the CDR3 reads TGTGCCTGGAGTCGACTCGGGATCTATGGCTACACCTTC. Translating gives CAWSRLGIYGYTF. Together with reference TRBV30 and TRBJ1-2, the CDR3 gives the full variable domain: SQTIHQWPATLVQPVGSPLSLECTVEGTSNPNLYWYRQAAGRGLQLLFYSVGIGQISSEVPQNLSASRPQDRQFILSSKKLLLSDSGFYLCAWSRLGIYGYTFGSGTRLTVV.

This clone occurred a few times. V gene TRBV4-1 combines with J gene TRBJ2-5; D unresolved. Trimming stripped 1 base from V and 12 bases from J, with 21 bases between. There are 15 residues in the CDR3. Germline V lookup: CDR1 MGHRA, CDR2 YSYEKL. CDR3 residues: CASSQVGVPMGFEYF. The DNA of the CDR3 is TGCGCCAGCAGCCAAGTTGGGGTGCCTATGGGATTTGAGTACTTC.